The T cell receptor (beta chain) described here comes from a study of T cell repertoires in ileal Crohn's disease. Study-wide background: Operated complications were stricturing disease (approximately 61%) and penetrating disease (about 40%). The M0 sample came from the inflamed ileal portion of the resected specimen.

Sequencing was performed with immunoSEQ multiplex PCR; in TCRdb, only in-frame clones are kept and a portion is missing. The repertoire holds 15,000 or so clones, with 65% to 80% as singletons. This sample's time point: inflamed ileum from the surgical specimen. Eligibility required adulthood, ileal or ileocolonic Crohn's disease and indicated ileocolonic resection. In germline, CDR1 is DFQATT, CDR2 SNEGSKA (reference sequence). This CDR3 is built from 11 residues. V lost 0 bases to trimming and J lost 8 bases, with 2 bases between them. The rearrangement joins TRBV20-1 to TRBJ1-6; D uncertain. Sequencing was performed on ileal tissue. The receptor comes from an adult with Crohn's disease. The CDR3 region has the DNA TGCAGTGCTAGAGACTATTCACCCCTCCACTTT. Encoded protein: CSARDYSPLHF.